This T cell receptor (beta chain) was identified in a study of control samples from healthy donors and cancer patients (TCRdb year 2020). The library was obtained by the immunoSEQ multiplex PCR assay. The immuneACCESS repertoire file appears here via TCRdb, limited to in-frame rearrangements. These files lack a portion of the clones; in checked studies, under half of the deficit traces to unresolved V genes, and the cause of the others is not known. The sample table holds 150,000 to 200,000 clones, of which about 94% were seen once. Approximately 8% of the sample is in the top ten clones. According to the germline V gene, CDR1 reads SNHLY and CDR2 reads FYNNEI. The CDR3 runs 14 residues from the cysteine to the phenylalanine. Only the CDR3 portion is preserved as DNA: 42 bases, with reading frame beginning at the first base. V sheds 6 bases and J sheds 7 bases, leaving 16 bases between their ends.

With regard to this clone: This receptor's antigen is unknown. One base away there is no much larger clone; base qualities are not given.

The rearranged chain carries TRBV2 and TRBJ1-5, with a weak D call of TRBD1 (5 bases match). The material sequenced was blood. This receptor was obtained from a woman aged 40 to 49 in good health. The nucleotide sequence is given as TGTGCCAGCAGGGAGATGACGAGGGGCCAGCCCCAGCATTTT. Its amino acids are CASREMTRGQPQHF.